Listed below are T cell receptor beta chains from one sample, sequenced in a study of control samples from healthy donors and cancer patients. Profiling relied on immunoSEQ multiplex PCR, and the TCRdb table lists in-frame clones only, not all of them. The repertoire holds just over 150,000 clones, with roughly 93% as singletons. The sequencing sample was made of blood. The source is a man aged 45-60 years in good health. Each CDR3 is given with its conserved first and last residue. D genes are given only for firm matches. Clone size is given for some rows only: seen once, a few or many times, or a class if the clone is expanded.

>TRBV18|NA|TRBD1|TRBJ2-7
TGTGCCAGCTCACCCCTTAACAGGGGGGTTAGTTCCTACGAGCAGTACTTC
CASSPLNRGVSSYEQYF
>TRBV19|NA|TRBD1|TRBJ1-5
TGTGCCAGTAGTATAGGGACAGGGGGCAATCAGCCCCAGCATTTT
CASSIGTGGNQPQHF
>TRBV4-2|NA|TRBD2|TRBJ2-3
TGTGCCAGCAGCCAAGAGCCTTGGAGCGGGAGGGCCGGGGATACGCAGTATTTT
CASSQEPWSGRAGDTQYF
>TRBV5-1|NA|NA|TRBJ2-7
TGCGCCAGCAGCCGAGACCTCTCCGAGCAGTACTTC
CASSRDLSEQYF
>TRBV2|NA|NA|TRBJ2-7
TGTGCCAGCAGTGAACGCTACTACGAGCAGTACTTC
CASSERYYEQYF
>TRBV10-2|once|NA|TRBJ2-2
TGCGCCAGCAGTGAGAACCTAGCGATTAACACCGGGGAGCTGTTTTTT
CASSENLAINTGELFF
>TRBV5-6|NA|TRBD1|TRBJ2-2
TGTGCCAGCAGCTTCGGGACAGGGGCGATCACCGGGGAGCTGTTTTTT
CASSFGTGAITGELFF
>TRBV6-4|once|TRBD2|TRBJ2-1
TGTGCCAGCAGTGACTCGATTTGGGGGAGGGCCGGTGAGCAGTTCTTC
CASSDSIWGRAGEQFF
>TRBV5-1|NA|TRBD2|TRBJ2-1
TGCGCCAGCAGCGGACCGGGACTAGCGGGAGAGGACCTCAATGAGCAGTTCTTC
CASSGPGLAGEDLNEQFF
>TRBV10-3|NA|NA|TRBJ2-1
TGTGCCATCAGTGGCCGGGAGACGGAATACTTGAATGAGCAGTTCTTC
CAISGRETEYLNEQFF
>TRBV7-9|once|TRBD2|TRBJ2-3
TGTGCCAGCAGCTCTAGCGGAACAGATACGCAGTATTTT
CASSSSGTDTQYF
>TRBV27|NA|TRBD2|TRBJ2-1
TGTGCCAGCAGTTTCTCTAGCGGGACGGGTGAGCAGTTCTTC
CASSFSSGTGEQFF
>TRBV10-3|NA|TRBD1|TRBJ1-2
TGTGCCATCAGTGGTACAGGGGATGGCTACACCTTC
CAISGTGDGYTF
>TRBV11-2|NA|NA|TRBJ1-5
TGTGCCAGCAGCTTAGAAGGCAAGTTAAGAGATCAGCCCCAGCATTTT
CASSLEGKLRDQPQHF
>TRBV2|NA|NA|TRBJ2-3
TGTGCCAGCATGGGACAAGAGACAGATACGCAGTATTTT
CASMGQETDTQYF
>TRBV3-1/TRBV3-2|NA|NA|TRBJ2-7
TGTGCCAGCAGCCAATTCCGGGGCTACGAGCAGTACTTC
CASSQFRGYEQYF
>TRBV3-1/TRBV3-2|NA|NA|TRBJ2-4
TGTGCCAGCAGCCGGGTACTAAATCCGGCCAAAAACATTCAGTACTTC
CASSRVLNPAKNIQYF
>TRBV6-1|once|TRBD1|TRBJ2-1
TGTGCCAGCAGTGAAGGACAGGGGGGGCCCTACAATGAGCAGTTCTTC
CASSEGQGGPYNEQFF
>TRBV19|NA|TRBD1|TRBJ1-6
TGTGCCAGTAGGGCCGGGACAGGGGGATATAATTCACCCCTCCACTTT
CASRAGTGGYNSPLHF
>TRBV9|NA|NA|TRBJ1-3
TGTGCCAGCAGCCCCCAGAGGGGCTCTGGAAACACCATATATTTT
CASSPQRGSGNTIYF
>TRBV15|NA|TRBD2|TRBJ2-1
TGTGCCACCAGCTCCCCCGGCGATAGCGGGATCAAAAGGGGGCAGTTCTTC
CATSSPGDSGIKRGQFF
>TRBV9|NA|NA|TRBJ2-2
TGTGCCAGCAGCGTAGGGGGGAGCGGCGGGGAGCTGTTTTTT
CASSVGGSGGELFF
>TRBV7-2|NA|NA|TRBJ1-5
TGTGCCAGCAGCTTAGGTCCCCAGGGAGGCTATCAGCCCCAGCATTTT
CASSLGPQGGYQPQHF
>TRBV6-5|NA|NA|TRBJ1-1
TGTGCCAGCAGTTACTTGCAGGGCGAGACTGAAGCTTTCTTT
CASSYLQGETEAFF
>TRBV6-5|NA|TRBD1|TRBJ2-2
TGTGCCAGCAGAAAAGGGGTGACAGGGACCGGGGAGCTGTTTTTT
CASRKGVTGTGELFF
>TRBV9|NA|TRBD2|TRBJ2-3
TGTGCCAGCAGCGGGGGGACTAGCGTAACAGATACGCAGTATTTT
CASSGGTSVTDTQYF
>TRBV19|NA|TRBD2|TRBJ2-6
TGTGCCAGTAGTATCGGGCTAGCGGGCCGAATCTCTGGGGCCAACGTCCTGACTTTC
CASSIGLAGRISGANVLTF
>TRBV28|NA|NA|TRBJ1-5
TGTGCCAGCAGTCAAACAGGGTATGGCAATCAGCCCCAGCATTTT
CASSQTGYGNQPQHF
>TRBV6-4|NA|TRBD1|TRBJ1-5
TGTGCCAGCAGTGACTTGCGACAGGGGAGCAATCAGCCCCAGCATTTT
CASSDLRQGSNQPQHF
>TRBV19|NA|NA|TRBJ1-6
TGTGCCAGTAGTAGGTCAAAAGATAATTCACCCCTCCACTTT
CASSRSKDNSPLHF
>TRBV18|NA|NA|TRBJ2-5
TGTGCCAGCTCATCCCGGGACAAAGGGTCCCAGTACTTC
CASSSRDKGSQYF
>TRBV15|NA|NA|TRBJ1-4
TGTGCCACCAGCCCCCGGACTGTGGGAACTAATGAAAAACTGTTTTTT
CATSPRTVGTNEKLFF
>TRBV6-4|NA|NA|TRBJ2-5
TGTGCCAGCAGTCGGGGGCGGGCGGAGACCCAGTACTTC
CASSRGRAETQYF
>TRBV28|NA|NA|TRBJ1-4
TGTGCCAGCAGTCTCTCATCGAGCAGGGGAAGTGAAAAACTGTTTTTT
CASSLSSSRGSEKLFF
>TRBV19|once|NA|TRBJ1-5
TGTGCCAGTAGTGTAACAGGGAGACAGCCCCAGCATTTT
CASSVTGRQPQHF
>TRBV7-9|NA|TRBD1|TRBJ2-5
TGTGCCAGCAGCTCCCCGAGGACAGGCTGGGTTCAAGAGACCCAGTACTTC
CASSSPRTGWVQETQYF
>TRBV3-1/TRBV3-2|NA|TRBD2|TRBJ2-3
TGTGCCAGCAGCCAAACGGGCCGGGAGGCCCGGTATTTT
CASSQTGREARYF
>TRBV28|NA|TRBD1|TRBJ2-7
TGTGCCAGCAGCTCGGGACAGGGCACCTACGAGCAGTACTTC
CASSSGQGTYEQYF
>TRBV7-9|NA|NA|TRBJ1-2
TGTGCCAGCAGCTCCGGGACGGGAGACTATGGCTACACCTTC
CASSSGTGDYGYTF
>TRBV5-4|NA|TRBD2|TRBJ2-3
TGTGCCAGCAGCTCGGGACTAGCGAGGACAGATACGCAGTATTTT
CASSSGLARTDTQYF
>TRBV6-2/TRBV6-3|NA|NA|TRBJ2-5
TGTGCCAGCAGTTCGGGAACTAGGGACCAAGAGACCCAGTACTTC
CASSSGTRDQETQYF
>TRBV19|NA|TRBD1|TRBJ1-1
TGTGCCAGTAGTATACCCTACAGGGGGCAACTGAACACTGAAGCTTTCTTT
CASSIPYRGQLNTEAFF
>TRBV30|NA|NA|TRBJ2-4
TGTGCCTGGAGTGTTTGGGGGGCTGGCAAAAACATTCAGTACTTC
CAWSVWGAGKNIQYF
>TRBV7-9|NA|NA|TRBJ1-1
TGTGCCAGCATCGTGGCGGGAATGAACACTGAAGCTTTCTTT
CASIVAGMNTEAFF
>TRBV27|NA|NA|TRBJ2-7
TGTGCCAGCAGTTCTTACCGGGCCTACGAGCAGTACTTC
CASSSYRAYEQYF
>TRBV6-1|NA|NA|TRBJ2-3
TGTGCCAGCAGTGATCCGGGAAACACAGATACGCAGTATTTT
CASSDPGNTDTQYF
>TRBV14|NA|TRBD1|TRBJ1-1
TGTGCCAGCAGCCCGGGACAGGGGGATGTGAGGTTGACTGAAGCTTTCTTT
CASSPGQGDVRLTEAFF
>TRBV16|NA|NA|TRBJ2-1
TGTGCCAGCAGCCAAGGGTCAGGTTGGTACAATGAGCAGTTCTTC
CASSQGSGWYNEQFF
>TRBV6-5|NA|NA|TRBJ1-2
TGTGCCAGCAGACACCAGGGGATGAGCTATGGCTACACCTTC
CASRHQGMSYGYTF